This T cell receptor beta chain was profiled in a study of blood T cell repertoires in COVID-19. The wider study: The analysed material was cDNA or gDNA that came from T cells, B-cell-depleted T cells, or PBMCs.

Germline trimming cut 7 bases from V and 5 bases from J; bases unmatched to any gene: 10. This CDR3 is 15 amino acids long. Germline V CDR1 and CDR2: MNHEY, SVGAGI. Libraries were prepared by immunoSEQ multiplex PCR; TCRdb keeps only in-frame clonotypes and omits some of them. Of some 26,000 clones in the sample, 81% were seen once. Sequences were obtained from peripheral blood. This TCR was sampled from a middle-aged man with active or convalescent COVID-19. This chain uses TRBV6-5 with TRBJ1-4; 7 positions match TRBD1. The CDR3 DNA sequence: TGTGCCAGCACACGACAGGGAACGGCAAATGAAAAACTGTTTTTT. Encoded protein: CASTRQGTANEKLFF.